The 7 T cell receptor beta chains below all came from one sample that was sequenced in a study of beta chain features in type 1 diabetes. Study conclusions and caveats: Among patients with Type 1 diabetes, TCRB CDR3s were moderately but significantly shorter in every one of the four CD4+ subsets.

Which antigens these TCRs recognize remains unknown. Reverse transcribing all isolated RNA meant expressed TCRB transcripts were sequenced. Sequencing was performed with immunoSEQ multiplex PCR; in TCRdb, only in-frame clones are kept and a portion is missing. The repertoire holds roughly 180,000 clones, with about 8% as singletons. The sample taken for sequencing was central memory CD4+ T cells from blood. The source of these receptors is a middle-aged woman with type 1 diabetes.

CDR3 sequence reads: CASSASGRATDTQYF. CDR3 sequence (DNA): TGCGCCAGCAGCGCTAGCGGGAGGGCCACAGATACGCAGTATTTT. The J gene is TRBJ2-3, the V gene TRBV4-1, with TRBD2 matching over 12 bases. After removal of 5 bases from V and 2 bases from J, the junction contained 2 bases not matched to a gene. The CDR3 is 15 residues long. The germline V gene encodes CDR1 MGHRA and CDR2 YSYEKL.

This chain uses TRBV19 with TRBJ1-2, with 7 nucleotides matching TRBD1. J lost 10 bases, V lost 6 bases, and 8 bases had no gene match. The CDR3 is 12 amino acids. In germline, CDR1 is LNHDA, CDR2 SQIVND (reference sequence). The CDR3 bases are TGTGCCAGTAGGCTCCAGGGGGACTTCTACACCTTC. It translates to CASRLQGDFYTF.

This clone was seen a handful of times. This chain connects TRBV11-1 to TRBJ2-7; D perhaps matches TRBD2 (6 bases). The germline gives CDR1 SGHAT, CDR2 FQDESV (reference sequence). Trimming removed 6 bases at V and 4 bases at J, with 10 bases between. This CDR3 contains 12 residues. DNA of the CDR3: TGTGCCAGCAGTGCCGGGGGTTACGAGCAGTACTTC. It yields the protein CASSAGGYEQYF.

This clone turned up a few times. V and J are TRBV6-5 and TRBJ2-3, with D possibly TRBD1 on 6 matching bases. V shed 6 bases and J shed 0 bases, with 13 bases lying between them. The germline V gene encodes CDR1 MNHEY and CDR2 SVGAGI. The CDR3 extends over 15 amino acids. This CDR3 is CASSTGTTSTDTQYF. The DNA for the CDR3 is TGTGCCAGCAGCACCGGGACAACAAGCACAGATACGCAGTATTTT.

The genes are TRBV4-1 and TRBJ1-2; 8 nucleotides line up with TRBD1. The CDR3 has 13 residues. V was pared by 9 bases and J by 4 bases, with 7 bases of the junction left unmatched. Germline CDR1 reads MGHRA; CDR2 reads YSYEKL. The CDR3 DNA reads TGCGCCAGTCGCGGACAGGGAGGCTATGGCTACACCTTC. Amino acids: CASRGQGGYGYTF.

This chain's CDR3 is CASSYGTINNEQFF. The CDR3 region has the DNA TGTGCCAGCAGTTACGGGACTATTAACAATGAGCAGTTCTTC. This chain joins TRBV6-5 and TRBJ2-1; TRBD2 matches at 7 bases. The CDR3 length is 14 residues. The junction had 3 bases not matched to a gene; V was cut back by 2 bases and J by 5 bases. The germline CDR1 and CDR2 sequences are MNHEY and SVGAGI.

This clone was seen many times. J is TRBJ1-2 and V is TRBV23-1, with 8 bases identical to TRBD1. TRBV23-1 is reported as an ORF; its role is uncertain. CDR3 length: 13 residues. Trimming cost V 6 bases and J 8 bases; bases outside gene matches: 8. The CDR3 region is CASRPDRDGGYTF. CDR3 DNA sequence: TGCGCCAGCAGACCGGACAGGGATGGGGGCTACACCTTC.